These 17 T cell receptor beta chains were all obtained from the same sample, sequenced in a study of blood T cell repertoires in COVID-19. The data were produced by immunoSEQ multiplex PCR, yet TCRdb's version contains in-frame clones alone and is incomplete. The sample lists around 370,000 clones; approximately 90% were seen once. The sample was peripheral blood. Receptors originate from a woman younger than 35 who had recovered from COVID-19.

There are a few counts of this clone. The chain combines TRBV5-1 with TRBJ2-1; 8 bases map to TRBD2. Germline V gene sequence: CDR1 SGHRS, CDR2 YFSETQ. The CDR3 loop spans 12 amino acids. The J segment lost 10 bases and the V segment lost 4 bases, leaving 4 bases of the junction unmatched. The CDR3 is CASSVTSDEQFF. As DNA, the CDR3 is TGCGCCAGCAGCGTGACTAGCGACGAGCAGTTCTTC.

In this sample, this clone turned up once. V gene TRBV12-3 or TRBV12-4 combines with J gene TRBJ1-4; D may be TRBD1 (5 bases). This CDR3 comprises 13 residues. V was clipped by 3 bases and J by 8 bases, with 10 bases between them. CDR3 in amino acids: CASSLRGGEKLFF. In DNA, the CDR3 is TGTGCCAGCAGTTTGCGGGGGGGAGAAAAACTGTTTTTT.

V usage is TRBV5-1 and J usage is TRBJ1-6; D is possibly TRBD1 (5 bases). CDR3 length: 16 amino acids. Germline V gene data show CDR1 as SGHRS and CDR2 as YFSETQ. V lost 0 bases to trimming and J lost 7 bases, with 14 bases between them. The CDR3 DNA is TGCGCCAGCAGCTTGGACCCTCCAGGGCGGAATTCACCCCTCCACTTT. Protein sequence: CASSLDPPGRNSPLHF. Filled out from reference TRBV5-1 and TRBJ1-6, the complete variable domain reads KAGVTQTPRYLIKTRGQQVTLSCSPISGHRSVSWYQQTPGQGLQFLFEYFSETQRNKGNFPGRFSGRQFSNSRSEMNVSTLELGDSALYLCASSLDPPGRNSPLHFGNGTRLTVT.

The J gene is TRBJ2-3, the V gene TRBV25-1, with 11 bases fitting TRBD2. The germline CDR1 and CDR2 sequences are MGHDK and SYGVNS. The CDR3 covers 15 residues. V dropped 5 bases and J dropped 4; count of bases not matched to a gene: 5. CDR3 amino acids: CASSSTSGISDTQYF. The CDR3 DNA reads TGTGCCAGCAGTTCGACTAGCGGGATCTCAGATACGCAGTATTTT.

V usage is TRBV30 and J usage is TRBJ1-1; 9 positions agree with TRBD1. Per germline, CDR1 GTSNPN and CDR2 SVGIG (reference sequence). This CDR3 contains 13 residues. J was trimmed by 6 bases and V by 4 bases; bases with no gene match: 6. The CDR3 loop is CAWTLDRGAEAFF. The CDR3 nucleotides read TGTGCCTGGACCTTGGACAGGGGTGCTGAAGCTTTCTTT.

This chain links TRBV5-6 with TRBJ2-7; TRBD1 might be the D (5 bases). The CDR3 has 12 amino acids. Germline loops: CDR1 SGHDT, CDR2 YYEEEE. Deletions cut 0 bases from V and 7 bases from J, with 8 bases between. CDR3 sequence: CASSLGGGEQYV. The CDR3 DNA follows: TGTGCCAGCAGCTTGGGGGGCGGAGAGCAGTACGTC.

The chain recombines TRBV5-1 with TRBJ2-5; D uncertain. Per germline, CDR1 SGHRS and CDR2 YFSETQ. The V gene lost 0 bases and the J gene lost 5 bases, with 11 bases spanning the gap. The CDR3 totals 14 residues. The CDR3 loop reads CASSLAGYRETQYF. The CDR3 bases are TGCGCCAGCAGCTTGGCCGGGTATCGCGAGACCCAGTACTTC.

The CDR3 region is CASSLRTGRVTEAFF. DNA of the CDR3: TGTGCCAGCAGCTTGAGGACAGGAAGGGTGACTGAAGCTTTCTTT. The chain employs TRBV7-2 and TRBJ1-1; 7 bases agree with TRBD1. Looked up from germline, CDR1 is SGHTA and CDR2 is FQGNSA. CDR3 length equals 15 residues. V was clipped by 3 bases and J by 5 bases; unmatched bases: 9. Filled out from reference TRBV7-2 and TRBJ1-1, the complete variable domain reads GAGVSQSPSNKVTEKGKDVELRCDPISGHTALYWYRQSLGQGLEFLIYFQGNSAPDKSGLPSDRFSAERTGGSVSTLTIQRTQQEDSAVYLCASSLRTGRVTEAFFGQGTRLTVV.

The genes are TRBV4-3 and TRBJ1-1, with TRBD1 as a possible D gene (5 bases). This CDR3 has 14 amino acids. In germline, CDR1 is LGHNA, CDR2 YSLEER. Trimming took 5 bases from V and 4 from J, leaving 14 bases between them. CDR3 sequence reads: CASSVQGIRTEAFF. For the CDR3, the DNA is TGCGCCAGCAGCGTCCAGGGTATTCGCACTGAAGCTTTCTTT.

The V gene is TRBV12-3 or TRBV12-4, the J gene TRBJ2-3, with D possibly being TRBD2 (5 bases). This CDR3 is built from 12 residues. Trimming pared 7 bases from V and 6 bases from J, leaving 11 bases between. In DNA form, the CDR3 reads TGTGCCAGCACCCTCACGGGGGATACGCAGTATTTT. It specifies CASTLTGDTQYF.

The CDR3 DNA follows: TGTGCCAGCAGCTTAGATTGCGGGATGGGCTCCTACGAGCAGTACGTC. Encoded protein: CASSLDCGMGSYEQYV. The chain combines TRBV11-3 with TRBJ2-7; TRBD2 might be the D (6 bases). V was shortened by 0 bases and J by 0 bases, with 12 bases between the two germline ends. Germline CDR1 reads SGHNT; CDR2 reads YENEEA. The CDR3 consists of 16 residues.

This chain links TRBV24-1 with TRBJ2-4, with D maybe TRBD2 (5 bases). CDR1 and CDR2 from the germline V gene are KGHDR and SFDVKD. The V end was cut by 11 bases, the J end by 0 bases, with 13 bases between. The CDR3 sequence is 14 residues long. The DNA of the CDR3 is TGTGCCATCGCCAGCGGCCTAGCCAAAAACATTCAGTACTTC. Encoded protein: CAIASGLAKNIQYF.

The gene calls are TRBV7-2 and TRBJ2-1; 14 bases are a match to TRBD2. The CDR3 is 20 residues long. CDR1 and CDR2 (germline): SGHTA, FQGNSA. J gave up 3 bases and V 0 bases, and 10 bases lay outside the gene matches. The CDR3 reads CASSLADALTSGRGYNEQFF. DNA of the CDR3: TGTGCCAGCAGCTTAGCCGATGCCTTGACTAGCGGGAGGGGCTACAATGAGCAGTTCTTC.

J is TRBJ1-5 and V is TRBV19; TRBD1 is a possible D gene (5 bases). In germline, CDR1 is LNHDA, CDR2 SQIVND (reference sequence). V lost 1 base, J lost 0 bases, and 16 bases lay in between. This CDR3 region has 18 residues. The CDR3 region is CASSIVGLPRSSNQPQHF. The CDR3 DNA reads TGTGCCAGTAGTATAGTGGGACTACCTAGAAGTAGCAATCAGCCCCAGCATTTT.

V is TRBV5-3 and J is TRBJ2-7; TRBD2 matches at 12 bases. TRBV5-3 is an open reading frame whose function is uncertain. Losses at the gene ends were 1 base for V and 4 bases for J; bases not matched to a gene: 9. The CDR3 is 17 amino acids. The CDR3 region is CARSLSGLAGPIYEQYV. The CDR3 DNA follows: TGTGCCAGAAGCTTGTCGGGACTAGCGGGCCCCATTTACGAGCAGTACGTC.

The chain combines TRBV4-3 with TRBJ2-5, with D unresolved. CDR3 length: 21 residues. In germline, CDR1 is LGHNA, CDR2 YSLEER. V lost 0 bases and J 4 bases, leaving 30 bases between the germline ends. The CDR3 DNA reads as TGCGCCAGCAGCCAAGATTGTCTGCGTATAGTCGAGCGCGGAACGAGAGAGACCCAGTACTTC. It yields the protein CASSQDCLRIVERGTRETQYF.

The chain has TRBV7-2 and TRBJ2-5; 8 bases agree with TRBD2. The CDR3 sequence is 14 residues long. V shed 5 bases, J shed 5 bases, and the junction held 7 bases outside the gene matches. Germline lookup yields CDR1 SGHTA and CDR2 FQGNSA. The CDR3 DNA is TGTGCCAGCAGCCAGGGACTAGTCCAGGAGACCCAGTACTTC. Its protein is CASSQGLVQETQYF. Together with reference TRBV7-2 and TRBJ2-5, the CDR3 gives the full variable domain: GAGVSQSPSNKVTEKGKDVELRCDPISGHTALYWYRQSLGQGLEFLIYFQGNSAPDKSGLPSDRFSAERTGGSVSTLTIQRTQQEDSAVYLCASSQGLVQETQYFGPGTRLLVL.